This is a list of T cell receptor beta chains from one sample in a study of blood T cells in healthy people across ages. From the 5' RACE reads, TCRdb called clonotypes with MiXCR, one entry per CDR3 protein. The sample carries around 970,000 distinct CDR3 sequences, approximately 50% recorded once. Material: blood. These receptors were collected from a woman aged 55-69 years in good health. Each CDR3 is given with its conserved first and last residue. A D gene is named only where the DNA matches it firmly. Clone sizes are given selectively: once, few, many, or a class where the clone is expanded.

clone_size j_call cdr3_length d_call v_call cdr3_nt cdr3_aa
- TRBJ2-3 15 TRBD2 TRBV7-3 TGTGCCAGCAGCTCGGGACTAGCGGGAGAAGATACGCAGTATTTT CASSSGLAGEDTQYF
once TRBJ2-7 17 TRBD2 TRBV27 TGTGCCAGCAGGCCGGGACTAGCGGGAGGGGACTCCTACGAGCAGTACTTC CASRPGLAGGDSYEQYF
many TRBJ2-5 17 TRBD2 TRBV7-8 TGTGCCAGCAGCTCTCCCCCCCTAGCGGGAGGCCAAGAGACCCAGTACTTC CASSSPPLAGGQETQYF
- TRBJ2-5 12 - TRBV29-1 TGCAGCGTTGAAAGTTGGTCGGGGACCCAGTACTTC CSVESWSGTQYF
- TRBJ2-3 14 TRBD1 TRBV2 TGTGCCAGCAGGAGCAGGGGGCATCAAGATACGCAGTATTTT CASRSRGHQDTQYF
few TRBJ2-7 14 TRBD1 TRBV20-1 TGCAGTGCTAATGCGGGGACAGGGCTTTCCGAGCAGTACTTC CSANAGTGLSEQYF
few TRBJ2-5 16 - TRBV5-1 TGCGCCAGCAGCTTGGGGGAACCCCGGGACCTGAAGACCCAGTACTTC CASSLGEPRDLKTQYF
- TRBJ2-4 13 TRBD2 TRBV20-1 TGCAGTTTAGCGGGAGTCGGCAAAAACATTCAGTACTTC CSLAGVGKNIQYF
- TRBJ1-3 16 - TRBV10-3 TGTGCCATCAGACCCTGGGGAAGGTGGGCTGGAAACACCATATATTTT CAIRPWGRWAGNTIYF
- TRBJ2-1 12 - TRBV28 TGTGCCACCCACGGCCCTTACAATGAGCAGTTCTTC CATHGPYNEQFF
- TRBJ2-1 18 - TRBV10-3 TGTGCCATCAGTGAGGAGTCAGTGGAGGGGGCTGGTGGTAATGAGCAGTTCTTC CAISEESVEGAGGNEQFF
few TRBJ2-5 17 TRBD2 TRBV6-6 TGTGCCAGCAGTTACTCGAAGGGTAGCGGGGGGGAAGAGACCCAGTACTTC CASSYSKGSGGEETQYF
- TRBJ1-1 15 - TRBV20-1 TGCAGTGCTCGCACCACGGGACGGATGAACACTGAAGCTTTCTTT CSARTTGRMNTEAFF
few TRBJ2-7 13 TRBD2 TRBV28 TGTGCCACCTTACTAGCGGGAGTGGACGAGCAGTACTTC CATLLAGVDEQYF
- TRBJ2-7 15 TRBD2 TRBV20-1 TGCAGTGCTGCTGTCCTAGCGGGAGCGCGCTACGAGCAGTACTTC CSAAVLAGARYEQYF